The 10 T cell receptor beta chains given below trace back to one sample, sequenced in a study of CD8 T cells in Susac syndrome. Roughly 0.45 to 1 ug RNA was reverse transcribed with random hexamers. TCRdb recomputed calls from the immunoSEQ multiplex PCR reads with MiXCR, one row per CDR3 protein. The table has some 120,000 distinct CDR3 sequences, roughly 96% seen once; the top ten hold roughly 0.13%. The sequenced sample was CD4+ T cells from PBMCs. These receptors were taken from a human donor in good health.

This chain joins TRBV3-1 and TRBJ1-2; D is unresolved. Germline CDR1 reads LGHDT; CDR2 reads YNNKEL (reference sequence). The CDR3 has 12 residues. V was pared by 1 base and J by 8 bases, with 8 bases between. The CDR3 is CASSQGGGGYTF. DNA for the CDR3: TGTGCCAGCAGCCAAGGTGGTGGAGGCTACACCTTC.

The V and J genes are TRBV7-9 and TRBJ2-5; 9 nucleotides line up with TRBD1. Looked up from germline, CDR1 is SEHNR and CDR2 is FQNEAQ (reference sequence). Trimming at V came to 5 bases and at J to 4 bases, leaving 8 bases not matched to a gene. The CDR3 has 15 amino acids. CDR3 region: CASSKDRGGGETQYF. The CDR3 nucleotides read TGTGCCAGCAGCAAGGACAGGGGAGGGGGAGAGACCCAGTACTTC. Supplemented by reference TRBV7-9 and TRBJ2-5, the full variable domain reads DTGVSQNPRHKITKRGQNVTFRCDPISEHNRLYWYRQTLGQGPEFLTYFQNEAQLEKSRLLSDRFSAERPKGSFSTLEIQRTEQGDSAMYLCASSKDRGGGETQYFGPGTRLLVL.

The V gene is TRBV20-1, the J gene TRBJ1-3; TRBD1 agrees at 8 bases. The length of the CDR3 is 16 residues. Losses at the gene ends were 0 bases for V and 5 bases for J; bases not matched to a gene: 9. CDR1 is DFQATT, CDR2 SNEGSKA, per germline (reference sequence). CDR3 in DNA: TGCAGTGCTAGAGATCTACGGGGCAGGGGGCGAAACACCATATATTTT. Protein product: CSARDLRGRGRNTIYF.

The chain carries TRBV15 and TRBJ2-5; 8 bases agree with TRBD1. The CDR3 totals 16 residues. The germline CDR1 and CDR2 sequences are LNHNV and YYDKDF (reference sequence). V lost 0 bases and J lost 4; bases outside the gene matches: 7. This chain's CDR3 is CATSRDGGTGGETQYF. DNA of the CDR3: TGTGCCACCAGCAGAGATGGGGGGACAGGAGGAGAGACCCAGTACTTC.

This clonotype was counted a single time. V and J are TRBV29-1 and TRBJ2-7; TRBD2 is a possible D gene (5 bases). Germline V CDR1 and CDR2: SQVTM, ANQGSEA. The CDR3 is 13 residues long. Trimming cost V 6 bases and J 5 bases, with 17 bases left between them. CDR3 amino acids: CSVKGDTNHEQYF. The DNA of the CDR3 is TGCAGCGTGAAGGGAGACACGAACCACGAGCAGTACTTC.

The table lists this clonotype with a count of one. V and J are TRBV7-9 and TRBJ2-7; a possible D gene is TRBD2 (6 bases). The CDR3 is made up of 14 amino acids. The V end lost 5 bases, the J end lost 3 bases, and 14 bases lay between the germline ends. CDR1 and CDR2 (germline): SEHNR, FQNEAQ (reference sequence). The CDR3 sequence: CASSPGLTVYEQYF. CDR3 coding DNA: TGTGCCAGCAGCCCTGGACTAACCGTCTACGAGCAGTACTTC.

The chain recombines TRBV2 with TRBJ1-5; 7 nucleotides match TRBD1. CDR3 length: 14 residues. CDR1 is SNHLY and CDR2 is FYNNEI in the germline V gene. Germline trimming cut 7 bases from V and 4 bases from J; bases unmatched to any gene: 7. The CDR3 coding sequence is TGTGCCAGCACCAAGGACAGGATAAATCAGCCCCAGCATTTT. Its protein product is CASTKDRINQPQHF.

The chain carries TRBV5-1 and TRBJ1-2; D unclear. V was shortened by 0 bases and J by 2 bases, with 8 bases between the two germline ends. CDR3 length: 14 amino acids. Germline V gives CDR1 SGHRS, CDR2 YFSETQ. CDR3 coding DNA: TGCGCCAGCAGCTTGGCCGTAATGAACTATGGCTACACCTTC. As protein: CASSLAVMNYGYTF.

The rearrangement uses TRBV29-1 and TRBJ1-1; no clear D gene. Trimming left V 5 bases short and J 0 bases short, with 4 bases between. CDR1 is SQVTM, CDR2 ANQGSEA, per germline. The CDR3 covers 11 residues. The CDR3 spells CSVWMNTEAFF. The CDR3 DNA is TGCAGCGTTTGGATGAACACTGAAGCTTTCTTT.

The chain recombines TRBV7-9 with TRBJ1-2, with unresolved D. Germline lookup yields CDR1 SEHNR and CDR2 FQNEAQ (reference sequence). The CDR3 consists of 17 residues. The ends were cut back, 2 bases at V and 7 bases at J, with 23 bases in the middle. The CDR3 is CASSLPRKPQTEGGYTF. The CDR3 bases are TGTGCCAGCAGCTTACCGCGCAAACCGCAAACGGAGGGTGGCTACACCTTC.